This T cell receptor (beta chain) comes out of a study of OX40 agonist ivuxolimab in advanced cancers. Clones were sequenced by immunoSEQ multiplex PCR, and TCRdb holds only the in-frame ones, with some missing. The sample lists around 65,000 clones, around 91% occurring once. The ends were cut back, 2 bases at V and 4 bases at J, with 8 bases in the middle. Germline values: CDR1 SGHNT, CDR2 YYREEE (reference sequence). CDR3 size: 13 residues. The TCR originated in an adult with an advanced solid tumor such as melanoma, head and neck, liver or kidney cancer. This sample comprised CD4+ or CD8+ T cells sorted from blood, obtained in a trial of the OX40 agonist ivuxolimab. The chain combines TRBV5-4 with TRBJ2-3; the D gene is possibly TRBD2 (5 bases). The DNA of the CDR3 is TGTGCCAGCAGCTTCTCAGCGGCAGATACGCAGTATTTT. As protein: CASSFSAADTQYF.